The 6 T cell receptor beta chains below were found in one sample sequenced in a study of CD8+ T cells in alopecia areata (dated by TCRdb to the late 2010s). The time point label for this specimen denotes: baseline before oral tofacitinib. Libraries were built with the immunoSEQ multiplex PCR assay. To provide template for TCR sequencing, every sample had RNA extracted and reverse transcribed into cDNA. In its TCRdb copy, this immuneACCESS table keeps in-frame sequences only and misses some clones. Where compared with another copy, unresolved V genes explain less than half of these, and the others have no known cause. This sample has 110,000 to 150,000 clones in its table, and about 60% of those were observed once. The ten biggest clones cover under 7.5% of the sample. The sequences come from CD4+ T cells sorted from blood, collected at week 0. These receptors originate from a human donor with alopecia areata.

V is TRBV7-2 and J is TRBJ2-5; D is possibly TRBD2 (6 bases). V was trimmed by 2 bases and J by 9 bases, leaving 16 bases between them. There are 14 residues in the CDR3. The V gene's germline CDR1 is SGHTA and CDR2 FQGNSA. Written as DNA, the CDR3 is TGTGCCAGCAGCTTACCGGGACTCCCTGGTTCCCAGTACTTC. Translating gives CASSLPGLPGSQYF. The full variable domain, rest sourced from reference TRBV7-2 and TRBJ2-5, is GAGVSQSPSNKVTEKGKDVELRCDPISGHTALYWYRQSLGQGLEFLIYFQGNSAPDKSGLPSDRFSAERTGGSVSTLTIQRTQQEDSAVYLCASSLPGLPGSQYFGPGTRLLVL.

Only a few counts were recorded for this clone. CDR3 amino acids: CASSLDLTERNEKLFF. The DNA of the CDR3 is TGTGCCAGCAGCTTAGACCTGACAGAGAGGAATGAAAAACTGTTTTTT. V usage is TRBV11-2 and J usage is TRBJ1-4, with a tentative D call TRBD1 (5 bases). The CDR3 consists of 16 residues. CDR1 is SGHAT and CDR2 is FQNNGV in the germline V gene. The ends were cut back, 0 bases at V and 5 bases at J, with 13 bases in the middle.

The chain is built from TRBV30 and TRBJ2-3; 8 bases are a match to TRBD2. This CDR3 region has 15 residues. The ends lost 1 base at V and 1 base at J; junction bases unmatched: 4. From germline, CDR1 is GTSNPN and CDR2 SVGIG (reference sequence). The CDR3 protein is CAWSAGGTRTDTQYF. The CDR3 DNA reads TGTGCCTGGAGTGCGGGGGGGACCCGCACAGATACGCAGTATTTT.

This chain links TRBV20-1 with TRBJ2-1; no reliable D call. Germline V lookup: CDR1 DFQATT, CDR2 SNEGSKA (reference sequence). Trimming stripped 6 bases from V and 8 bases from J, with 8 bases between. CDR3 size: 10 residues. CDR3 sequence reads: CSANSYEQFF. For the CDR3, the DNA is TGCAGTGCCAATTCTTATGAGCAGTTCTTC.

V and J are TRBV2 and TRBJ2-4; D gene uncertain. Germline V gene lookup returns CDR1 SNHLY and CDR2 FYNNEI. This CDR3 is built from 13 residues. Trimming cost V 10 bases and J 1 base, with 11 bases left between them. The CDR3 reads CATLDEAKNIQYF. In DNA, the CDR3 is TGTGCCACCCTGGATGAGGCCAAAAACATTCAGTACTTC.

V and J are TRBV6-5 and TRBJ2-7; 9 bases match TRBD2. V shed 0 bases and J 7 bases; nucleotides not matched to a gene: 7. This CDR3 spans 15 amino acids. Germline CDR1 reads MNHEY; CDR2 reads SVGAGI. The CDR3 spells CASSYSGLALREQYF. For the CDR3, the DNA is TGTGCCAGCAGTTACTCGGGACTAGCCCTTCGGGAGCAGTACTTC.